Below are 10 T cell receptor beta chains sequenced from a single sample in a study of blood T cells in healthy people across ages. A second roughly 7 to 11 cycle PCR used barcoded and J-beta primers. TCRdb re-derived calls from the 5' RACE reads in MiXCR, one entry per CDR3 protein. The sample records 1.4 million or so distinct CDR3 sequences, approximately 43% being singletons. Sequenced: blood. The receptors here all came from a woman under 30 in good health.

This clonotype was seen more than once but under ten times. The V call is TRBV10-3, the J call TRBJ2-3; no definite D call. There are 16 residues in the CDR3. Trimming stripped 2 bases from V and 10 bases from J, with 22 bases between. From germline, CDR1 is ENHRY and CDR2 SYGVKD. CDR3 region: CAISEAQGYSPISQYF. In DNA form, the CDR3 reads TGTGCCATCAGTGAGGCTCAAGGTTACTCGCCCATTTCGCAGTATTTT.

This clonotype was counted a few times. The rearrangement links TRBV7-2 to TRBJ2-3; D remains ambiguous. In germline, CDR1 is SGHTA, CDR2 FQGNSA. V dropped 5 bases and J dropped 6 bases, with 9 bases sitting between them. The CDR3 is made up of 12 amino acids. The CDR3 DNA reads as TGTGCCAGCAGCCCGAGCTCTGATACGCAGTATTTT. Its translation is CASSPSSDTQYF.

A remark on this clonotype: One junction end does not reproduce the germline sequence, and a read error may be involved. The chain joins TRBV12-3 or TRBV12-4 to TRBJ1-5, with a possible D match to TRBD1 (5 bases). The CDR3 runs 14 residues. The CDR3 sequence: CASSVGTGNRPQHF. CDR3 nucleotide sequence: TGTGCCAGCAGTGTAGGGACGGGTAATCGGCCCCAGCATTTT.

This clonotype has only a few counts. V is TRBV6-5 and J is TRBJ1-1; TRBD1 aligns across 7 bases. The V segment lost 2 bases and the J segment 5 bases; nucleotides outside the gene matches: 8. The CDR3 has 15 residues. Germline-derived CDR1 and CDR2 are MNHEY and SVGAGI. The CDR3 DNA sequence: TGTGCCAGCAGTTACCAAGGACAGGCGCCTACTGAAGCTTTCTTT. The encoded protein is CASSYQGQAPTEAFF.

This CDR3 reads CASWDSYGYTF. In nucleotides, the CDR3 is TGTGCCAGCTGGGACAGCTATGGCTACACCTTC. The chain employs TRBV25-1 and TRBJ1-2; 7 bases are shared with TRBD1. This CDR3 spans 11 amino acids. Germline CDR1 reads MGHDK; CDR2 reads SYGVNS. The junction had 1 base not matched to a gene; V was cut back by 8 bases and J by 4 bases.

The chain joins TRBV29-1 to TRBJ1-2, with TRBD1 identical over 9 bases. J was trimmed by 7 bases and V by 8 bases; bases with no gene match: 11. Per germline, CDR1 SQVTM and CDR2 ANQGSEA. The CDR3 covers 13 residues. CDR3 DNA sequence: TGCAGCATCCGGACAGGGGAGGTTCTTGGCTACACCTTC. Translated: CSIRTGEVLGYTF. Complete variable domain (other parts from reference TRBV29-1 and TRBJ1-2): SAVISQKPSRDICQRGTSLTIQCQVDSQVTMMFWYRQQPGQSLTLIATANQGSEATYESGFVIDKFPISRPNLTFSTLTVSNMSPEDSSIYLCSIRTGEVLGYTFGSGTRLTVV.

The chain employs TRBV7-2 and TRBJ2-3; D may be TRBD2 (6 bases). This CDR3 comprises 13 residues. V was pared by 10 bases and J by 5 bases, with 16 bases between. Germline lookup yields CDR1 SGHTA and CDR2 FQGNSA. The CDR3 nucleotides are TGTGCCACCGGCCGGGAGAGCGGAGATACGCAGTATTTT. Amino acid sequence: CATGRESGDTQYF.

The chain has TRBV20-1 and TRBJ2-1; the D is unclear. Germline-derived CDR1 and CDR2 are DFQATT and SNEGSKA (reference sequence). The CDR3 is 12 amino acids. V lost 4 bases to trimming and J lost 1 base, with 5 bases between them. The CDR3 loop is CSAKQSYNEQFF. The CDR3 DNA reads TGCAGTGCTAAACAGTCCTACAATGAGCAGTTCTTC.

This clonotype showed up just a few times. V usage is TRBV20-1 and J usage is TRBJ2-7, with TRBD1 matching 7 bases. CDR3 size: 11 residues. The germline CDR1 and CDR2 sequences are DFQATT and SNEGSKA (reference sequence). J lost 2 bases, V lost 6 bases, and 1 base had no gene match. CDR3: CSAQGAYEQYF. In DNA, the CDR3 is TGCAGTGCGCAGGGGGCCTACGAGCAGTACTTC.

This clonotype showed up just a few times. The V call is TRBV4-3, the J call TRBJ2-5; TRBD2 might be the D (5 bases). V shed 1 base and J shed 4 bases, with 16 bases lying between them. The CDR3 is made up of 16 amino acids. Germline values: CDR1 LGHNA, CDR2 YSLEER. In nucleotides, the CDR3 is TGCGCCAGCAGCCAAGTTCATACGGCGGGCGGAGAGACCCAGTACTTC. Its translation: CASSQVHTAGGETQYF.